A single sample gave rise to the 5 T cell receptor beta chains below, sequenced in a study of tumor and adjacent non-tumor tissue in lung cancer. The template was RNA from unsorted bulk tissue. Three rounds of nested PCR, following a modified ARM-PCR protocol, produced the TCRbeta library. In TCRdb, the multiplex PCR reads were re-called with MiXCR into one record per CDR3 protein. In the table there are tens of thousands of distinct CDR3 sequences, 60% of which are singletons. The sequenced sample consisted of lung tumor tissue. The source is a man aged 50-60 years with non-small cell lung cancer.

This clonotype occurred many times. The chain links TRBV20-1 to TRBJ2-7; 9 nucleotides agree with TRBD1. V was pared by 5 bases and J by 4 bases, with 0 bases of the junction left unmatched. CDR3 length: 11 amino acids. Germline CDR1 and CDR2: DFQATT and SNEGSKA (reference sequence). The chain's CDR3 is CSAGQGYEQYF. Here the CDR3 DNA reads TGCAGTGCTGGACAGGGGTACGAGCAGTACTTC.

The table lists this clonotype with many counts. This chain links TRBV5-4 with TRBJ2-2, with 10 bases fitting TRBD1. The CDR3 totals 16 residues. V shed 4 bases, J shed 2 bases, and the junction held 5 bases outside the gene matches. Germline-derived CDR1 and CDR2 are SGHNT and YYREEE (reference sequence). The CDR3 reads CASSRGQGVNTGELFF. The DNA of the CDR3 is TGTGCCAGCAGCCGCGGACAGGGGGTTAACACCGGGGAGCTGTTTTTT. The full variable domain, in which reference TRBV5-4 and TRBJ2-2 provide the parts outside the CDR3, is ETGVTQSPTHLIKTRGQQVTLRCSSQSGHNTVSWYQQALGQGPQFIFQYYREEENGRGNFPPRFSGLQFPNYSSELNVNALELDDSALYLCASSRGQGVNTGELFFGEGSRLTVL.

Comment on this clonotype: Given a much more abundant clone one base away, this may be a read error. The chain joins TRBV5-8 to TRBJ2-3; unclear D gene. This CDR3 has 14 amino acids. CDR1 and CDR2 from the germline V gene are SGHTS and YDEGEE. The DNA of the CDR3 is TGTGCCAGCAACCTAGGATTGGGCCGCGATACGCAGTTTTTT. Its protein is CASNLGLGRDTQFF. Supplemented by reference TRBV5-8 and TRBJ2-3, the full variable domain reads EAGVTQSPTHLIKTRGQQATLRCSPISGHTSVYWYQQALGLGLQFLLWYDEGEERNRGNFPPRFSGRQFPNYSSELNVNALELEDSALYLCASNLGLGRDTQFFGPGTRLTVL.

With regard to this clonotype: Relative to the germline gene, one junction end is altered; a read error may explain this. V is TRBV20-1 and J is TRBJ2-4, with TRBD1 identical over 10 bases. The CDR3 has 13 residues. Germline-derived CDR1 and CDR2 are DFQATT and SNEGSKA (reference sequence). The CDR3 bases are TGCAGTACTAGACAGGGGGCTGGAGACATTCAGTACTTC. It codes for CSTRQGAGDIQYF.

The rearrangement links TRBV30 to TRBJ1-5, with 9 bases that match TRBD1. Germline V gene lookup returns CDR1 GTSNPN and CDR2 SVGIG (reference sequence). V dropped 4 bases and J dropped 6; count of bases not matched to a gene: 7. The CDR3 runs to 14 residues. CDR3 amino acids: CAWKPGTGSQPQHF. The DNA for the CDR3 is TGTGCCTGGAAACCCGGGACAGGGAGTCAGCCCCAGCATTTT.